This TCR beta chain originates from a study of siplizumab effects on memory and regulatory T cells. Whole-study findings and limits: Siplizumab cultures yielded proliferating Tregs whose suppressive function was not confirmed. Memory cells seemed less diverse than naive T cells, which also seemed major contributors to the alloresponse. A minor fraction of alloreactive clones, and no more, mapped to unstimulated subsets.

Assay used: immunoSEQ multiplex PCR; TCRdb lists only in-frame clones, some missing. Here the sample spans more than 95,000 clones, about 93% being singletons. In the case of this clone: The antigen is unknown.

This receptor was identified in a human donor in good health. The sample consisted of Tregs sorted from blood.

DNA for the CDR3: TGCGCCAGCAGCCGGGACTACCTTAGCGAGCAGTACTTC. This translates into CASSRDYLSEQYF. V usage is TRBV5-1 and J usage is TRBJ2-7; TRBD2 matches 7 bases. Unmatched junction bases numbered 7, after V lost 4 bases and J lost 6 bases. This CDR3 comprises 13 residues. The germline V gene encodes CDR1 SGHRS and CDR2 YFSETQ. The full variable domain, with the rest looked up from reference TRBV5-1 and TRBJ2-7, is KAGVTQTPRYLIKTRGQQVTLSCSPISGHRSVSWYQQTPGQGLQFLFEYFSETQRNKGNFPGRFSGRQFSNSRSEMNVSTLELGDSALYLCASSRDYLSEQYFGPGTRLTVT.